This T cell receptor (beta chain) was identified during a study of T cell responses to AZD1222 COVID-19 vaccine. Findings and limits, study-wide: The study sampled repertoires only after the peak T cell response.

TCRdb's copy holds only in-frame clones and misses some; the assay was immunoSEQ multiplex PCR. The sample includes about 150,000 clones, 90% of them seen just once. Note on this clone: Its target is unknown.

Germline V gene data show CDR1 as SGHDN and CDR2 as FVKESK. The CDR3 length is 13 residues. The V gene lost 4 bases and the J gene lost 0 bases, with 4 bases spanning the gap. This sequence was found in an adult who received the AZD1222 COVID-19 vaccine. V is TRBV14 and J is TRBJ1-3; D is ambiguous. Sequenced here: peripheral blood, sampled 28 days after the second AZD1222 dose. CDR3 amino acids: CASSPYSGNTIYF. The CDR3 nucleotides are TGTGCCAGCAGCCCATACTCTGGAAACACCATATATTTT.